The rows below give T cell receptor beta chains drawn from one sample of a study of blood T cells in healthy people across ages. A single record per CDR3 protein comes from TCRdb applying MiXCR to the 5' RACE reads. The data show approximately 400,000 distinct CDR3 sequences, about 55% seen once. The sequencing sample was made of blood. These receptors were obtained from a man aged 55-75 years in good health. The CDR3 runs from the conserved cysteine through the conserved F or W.

>TRBV10-2|TRBJ1-2
CASSGTGDYGYTF
>TRBV5-1|TRBJ2-1
CASSGRDRVSYNEQFF
>TRBV7-2|TRBJ2-1
CASSLGGRVGWIEQFF
>TRBV3-1|TRBJ2-7
CASSQRIRTSGRDKHYEQYF
>TRBV20-1|TRBJ2-5
CSAFQGQTQYF
>TRBV27|TRBJ2-7
CASSFAHRLGAEQYF
>TRBV11-2|TRBJ1-2
CASSPVTGNYGYTF
>TRBV28|TRBJ2-3
CASKPPTGGKDTQYF
>TRBV7-2|TRBJ2-1
CASSLAGSGREQFF
>TRBV7-2|TRBJ2-3
CAGSVGPLTDTQYF
>TRBV3-1|TRBJ2-3
CASSQRFGTTADTQYF
>TRBV20-1|TRBJ2-7
CSARGKRATRNEQYF
>TRBV29-1|TRBJ2-7
CSVGSYEQYF
>TRBV6-1|TRBJ2-3
CASSEAAGGTDTQYF
>TRBV9|TRBJ1-6
CASSVEQSSSYNSPLHF
>TRBV21-1|TRBJ2-7
CASSGTSPITTYSYEQYF
>TRBV15|TRBJ2-5
CATTEGSIETQYF
>TRBV12-3/TRBV12-4|TRBJ1-6
CASSAQGLNSPLHF
>TRBV19|TRBJ1-1
CASSIWDRGRVPSEAFF
>TRBV6-5|TRBJ2-3
CASSRTGTGTDTQYF
>TRBV6-2/TRBV6-3|TRBJ2-5
CASNPSGTGQRETQYF
>TRBV3-1|TRBJ1-1
CASSLTGVGAEAFF
>TRBV7-2|TRBJ2-3
CASKRSPQGPGKQYF
>TRBV11-2|TRBJ2-1
CASSLEGLADNEQFF
>TRBV7-2|TRBJ2-1
CASSLGLAGADEQFF
>TRBV11-3|TRBJ2-1
CASSFGLGGSRNEQFF
>TRBV14|TRBJ2-3
CASSLRTGKGSDTQYF
>TRBV7-9|TRBJ2-5
CASSLSRGGQETQYF
>TRBV5-1|TRBJ2-7
CASSLGGQGQYF
>TRBV7-8|TRBJ2-3
CASSLLAGGQTTDTQYF
>TRBV10-3|TRBJ2-1
CAIRKGGSYNEQFF
>TRBV9|TRBJ2-7
CASSVLGSSYEQYF
>TRBV7-9|TRBJ2-3
CASSSALGQTDTQYF
>TRBV4-2|TRBJ2-5
CASSQFEDSQETQYF
>TRBV11-2|TRBJ2-3
CASSRRGTDTQYF
>TRBV3-1|TRBJ1-3
CASRPSLHGRSGNTIYF
>TRBV5-1|TRBJ1-1
CASSSLDINTEAFF
>TRBV24-1|TRBJ2-7
CATSDPGRSYNEQYF